The T cell receptor beta chain under discussion was sequenced for a study of blood T cells in healthy people across ages. Study-wide findings and caveats: The long-lived group displayed more naive CD4+ cells, plus higher diversity, than the aged donors did. It was not known whether donors were CMV positive (a possible confounder of expanded clonotype changes).

For the second PCR, which ran for about 7 to 11 cycles, a sample-barcoded 5' primer and a J-beta primer mix were used. TCRdb itself ran the 5' RACE reads through MiXCR, one entry per CDR3 protein. Of roughly 1 million distinct CDR3 sequences in the sample, around 25% are singletons; the top ten hold approximately 0.79%. As to this clonotype: Its antigen remains unknown.

This sample was shared with a second study, whose subject was T cells of mothers and their children. That paper notes: Each child contributed 3.1 million or so TCR beta CDR3 reads, while each mother contributed over 8.5 million.

The origin of this receptor is a girl aged 2 to 10 in good health. The specimen was blood.

CDR3 in DNA: TGTGCCAGCAGTCGGGACGGTTTGCAGCCCCAGCATTTT. Amino acid sequence: CASSRDGLQPQHF. This rearrangement joins TRBV6-5 to TRBJ1-5, with a tentative D call TRBD1 (5 bases). The CDR3 loop spans 13 amino acids. Trimming shortened V by 5 bases and J by 7 bases, and 12 bases separated the two germline ends. Germline loops: CDR1 MNHEY, CDR2 SVGAGI.